Listed below are T cell receptor beta chains from one sample, sequenced in a study of beta chain features in type 1 diabetes. The table came from immunoSEQ multiplex PCR; TCRdb's copy has only in-frame clones and leaves some out. Of 600,000 to 700,000 clones in the sample, roughly 13% are singletons; the top ten hold about 0.02%. The sequenced sample consisted of naive CD4+ T cells from blood. All receptors come from a man younger than 35 with type 1 diabetes. The CDR3 runs from the conserved cysteine through the conserved F or W. Each record gives: J gene, D gene, clone size, V gene, CDR3 protein, CDR3 DNA. A D gene is named only where the DNA matches it firmly. The listing skips clone size in some rows; elsewhere it reads once, few, many or a size class.

j_call: TRBJ2-5; d_call: NA; clone_size: NA; v_call: TRBV6-5; cdr3_aa: CASSYSPGLETQYF; cdr3_nt: TGTGCCAGCAGTTACTCACCAGGACTAGAGACCCAGTACTTC
j_call: TRBJ1-2; d_call: TRBD1; clone_size: NA; v_call: TRBV29-1; cdr3_aa: CSVAGRGQDYGYTF; cdr3_nt: TGCAGCGTTGCGGGTAGGGGACAGGACTATGGCTACACCTTC
j_call: TRBJ1-5; d_call: NA; clone_size: NA; v_call: TRBV9; cdr3_aa: CASSRASGPQHF; cdr3_nt: TGTGCCAGCAGCCGAGCTTCAGGGCCCCAGCATTTT
j_call: TRBJ1-2; d_call: TRBD1; clone_size: NA; v_call: TRBV6-6; cdr3_aa: CASHGTGNYGYTF; cdr3_nt: TGTGCCAGCCACGGGACAGGGAACTATGGCTACACCTTC
j_call: TRBJ1-1; d_call: NA; clone_size: NA; v_call: TRBV7-6; cdr3_aa: CASSLSRGDTEAFF; cdr3_nt: TGTGCCAGCAGCTTGAGCAGGGGCGACACTGAAGCTTTCTTT
j_call: TRBJ2-2; d_call: TRBD2; clone_size: few; v_call: TRBV19; cdr3_aa: CASSGTSFTGELFF; cdr3_nt: TGTGCCAGTAGTGGGACTAGCTTCACCGGGGAGCTGTTTTTT
j_call: TRBJ1-5; d_call: NA; clone_size: few; v_call: TRBV6-1; cdr3_aa: CASRRTFGDDQPQHF; cdr3_nt: TGTGCCAGCCGCCGCACGTTCGGGGATGATCAGCCCCAGCATTTT
j_call: TRBJ2-2; d_call: NA; clone_size: NA; v_call: TRBV30; cdr3_aa: CAWRTTGLVVSGELFF; cdr3_nt: TGTGCCTGGCGGACTACGGGTCTAGTTGTCTCCGGGGAGCTGTTTTTT
j_call: TRBJ1-2; d_call: TRBD1; clone_size: few; v_call: TRBV28; cdr3_aa: CATRTGGPYSYGYTF; cdr3_nt: TGTGCCACCCGGACAGGGGGACCCTACAGCTATGGCTACACCTTC
j_call: TRBJ2-7; d_call: NA; clone_size: few; v_call: TRBV5-1; cdr3_aa: CASSLSQGSYEQYF; cdr3_nt: TGCGCCAGCAGCTTGTCTCAGGGGAGCTACGAGCAGTACTTC
j_call: TRBJ1-4; d_call: NA; clone_size: NA; v_call: TRBV6-5; cdr3_aa: CASSLGGEGGEKLFF; cdr3_nt: TGTGCCAGCAGCCTGGGTGGGGAGGGTGGTGAAAAACTGTTTTTT
j_call: TRBJ2-5; d_call: TRBD2; clone_size: few; v_call: TRBV7-9; cdr3_aa: CASSLRGGTETQYF; cdr3_nt: TGTGCCAGCAGCCTTCGGGGGGGTACAGAGACCCAGTACTTC
j_call: TRBJ2-2; d_call: NA; clone_size: few; v_call: TRBV5-1; cdr3_aa: CASSPPNTGELFF; cdr3_nt: TGCGCCAGCAGTCCACCCAACACCGGGGAGCTGTTTTTT
j_call: TRBJ1-1; d_call: NA; clone_size: NA; v_call: TRBV4-1; cdr3_aa: CASSQGGGALNTEAFF; cdr3_nt: TGCGCCAGCAGCCAAGGGGGTGGGGCCCTGAACACTGAAGCTTTCTTT
j_call: TRBJ2-4; d_call: NA; clone_size: few; v_call: TRBV19; cdr3_aa: CASSMSVAKNIQYF; cdr3_nt: TGTGCCAGTAGTATGTCAGTAGCCAAAAACATTCAGTACTTC
j_call: TRBJ2-2; d_call: TRBD1; clone_size: few; v_call: TRBV5-1; cdr3_aa: CASSPTTGHTGELFF; cdr3_nt: TGCGCCAGCAGCCCGACGACAGGGCACACCGGGGAGCTGTTTTTT
j_call: TRBJ2-7; d_call: NA; clone_size: few; v_call: TRBV7-8; cdr3_aa: CASSPLGEQYF; cdr3_nt: TGTGCCAGCAGCCCTTTGGGCGAGCAGTACTTC
j_call: TRBJ2-5; d_call: TRBD1; clone_size: once; v_call: TRBV5-1; cdr3_aa: CASSLGQGIETQYF; cdr3_nt: TGCGCCAGCAGCTTAGGACAGGGAATTGAGACCCAGTACTTC
j_call: TRBJ2-1; d_call: TRBD1; clone_size: few; v_call: TRBV5-1; cdr3_aa: CASTQGADEQFF; cdr3_nt: TGCGCCAGCACACAGGGGGCGGATGAGCAGTTCTTC
j_call: TRBJ1-1; d_call: NA; clone_size: NA; v_call: TRBV30; cdr3_aa: CAWTPHRDTEAFF; cdr3_nt: TGTGCCTGGACTCCCCACAGGGACACTGAAGCTTTCTTT
j_call: TRBJ1-1; d_call: NA; clone_size: NA; v_call: TRBV2; cdr3_aa: CASNFRTTGGTEAFF; cdr3_nt: TGTGCCAGCAATTTCAGGACCACCGGGGGGACTGAAGCTTTCTTT
j_call: TRBJ2-5; d_call: NA; clone_size: few; v_call: TRBV18; cdr3_aa: CASSPQETGVGAQYF; cdr3_nt: TGTGCCAGCTCACCGCAAGAGACAGGCGTTGGTGCCCAGTACTTC
j_call: TRBJ1-6; d_call: NA; clone_size: NA; v_call: TRBV7-2; cdr3_aa: CASSRGPMGNSPLHF; cdr3_nt: TGTGCCAGCAGCCGGGGCCCAATGGGGAATTCACCCCTCCACTTT
j_call: TRBJ1-5; d_call: NA; clone_size: few; v_call: TRBV6-5; cdr3_aa: CASSYSRGPGDQPQHF; cdr3_nt: TGTGCCAGCAGTTACTCCAGGGGACCAGGAGATCAGCCCCAGCATTTT
j_call: TRBJ2-7; d_call: NA; clone_size: NA; v_call: TRBV5-1; cdr3_aa: CASSLRPGTDEQYF; cdr3_nt: TGCGCCAGCAGCTTGCGGCCGGGGACCGACGAGCAGTACTTC
j_call: TRBJ1-6; d_call: NA; clone_size: NA; v_call: TRBV7-9; cdr3_aa: CASSFQSGDNSPLHF; cdr3_nt: TGTGCCAGCAGCTTCCAATCAGGGGATAATTCACCCCTCCACTTT
j_call: TRBJ1-1; d_call: NA; clone_size: few; v_call: TRBV7-3; cdr3_aa: CASSYTGLDTEAFF; cdr3_nt: TGTGCCAGCAGCTACACAGGGTTAGACACTGAAGCTTTCTTT
j_call: TRBJ1-2; d_call: NA; clone_size: NA; v_call: TRBV29-1; cdr3_aa: CSARADLYGYTF; cdr3_nt: TGCAGCGCACGGGCCGACCTCTATGGCTACACCTTC
j_call: TRBJ2-7; d_call: NA; clone_size: NA; v_call: TRBV30; cdr3_aa: CAWSVGQSYEQYF; cdr3_nt: TGTGCCTGGAGTGTAGGCCAGTCCTACGAGCAGTACTTC
j_call: TRBJ2-7; d_call: TRBD1; clone_size: few; v_call: TRBV28; cdr3_aa: CASRQQGIVYEQYF; cdr3_nt: TGTGCCAGCAGACAACAGGGGATAGTCTACGAGCAGTACTTC